This T cell receptor (beta chain) was observed in a study of CD8 T cells in Susac syndrome. Random hexamers served to reverse transcribe roughly 0.5 to 1 ug RNA. TCR beta CDR3 was amplified by immunoSEQ multiplex PCR. This amplification extended across 54 Vbeta and 13 Jbeta segments. TCRdb processed the immunoSEQ multiplex PCR reads anew with MiXCR; each CDR3 protein has one entry. Counted here are hundreds of thousands of distinct CDR3 sequences, more than 80% occurring once; the ten biggest clones make up 0.09% to 0.15%. This CDR3 comprises 15 residues. Germline CDR1 and CDR2: MNHEY and SVGAGI. With V trimmed by 4 bases and J by 3 bases, 9 bases remained unmatched. Relapsing-remitting disease, either stable or active, was present in the treatment-naive patients who were the multiple sclerosis controls.

The specimen was CD8+ T cells from PBMCs. The chain is built from TRBV6-5 and TRBJ2-7; TRBD2 matches at 7 bases. The receptor's source is a human donor with multiple sclerosis. This chain's CDR3 is CASSSPRGGSYEQYF. Written as DNA, the CDR3 is TGTGCCAGCAGTTCCCCACGGGGAGGGAGCTACGAGCAGTACTTC.